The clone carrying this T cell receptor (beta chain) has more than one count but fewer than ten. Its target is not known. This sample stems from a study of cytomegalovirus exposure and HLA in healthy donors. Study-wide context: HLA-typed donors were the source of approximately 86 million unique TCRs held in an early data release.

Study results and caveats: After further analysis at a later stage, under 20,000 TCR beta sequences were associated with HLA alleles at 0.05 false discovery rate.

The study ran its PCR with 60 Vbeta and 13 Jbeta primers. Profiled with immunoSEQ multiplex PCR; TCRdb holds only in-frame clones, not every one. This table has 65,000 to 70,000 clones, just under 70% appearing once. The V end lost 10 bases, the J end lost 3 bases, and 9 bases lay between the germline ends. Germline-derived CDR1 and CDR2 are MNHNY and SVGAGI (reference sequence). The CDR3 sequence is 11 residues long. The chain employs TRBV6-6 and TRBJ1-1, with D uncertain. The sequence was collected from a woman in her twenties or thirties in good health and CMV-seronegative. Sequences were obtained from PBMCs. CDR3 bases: TGTGCCACCCAGCGGGACACTGAAGCTTTCTTT. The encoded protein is CATQRDTEAFF.